The text below deals with one TCR beta chain. The data were taken from a study of response to subunit inactivated influenza vaccine. This CDR3 has 15 amino acids. V trimming: 3 bases; J trimming: 2 bases; junction bases outside the gene matches: 3. The germline V gene has CDR1 SGHTA and CDR2 FQGNSA. TCRdb re-derived calls from the RT-PCR reads in MiXCR, one entry per CDR3 protein. The table has under 800,000 distinct CDR3 sequences, approximately 15% seen once. The chain joins TRBV7-2 to TRBJ2-5; 10 nucleotides match TRBD2. The sequence came from a man aged 50-60 years who received an inactivated influenza vaccine. The sequences come from PBMCs from blood, collected 14 to 15 days before vaccination. CDR3 loop: CASSLGLAYQETQYF. The CDR3 DNA is TGTGCCAGCAGCTTGGGACTAGCGTATCAAGAGACCCAGTACTTC.